This TCR beta chain appears in the sequencing data of a study of cytomegalovirus exposure and HLA in healthy donors. Worth noting for this clone: Its antigen is currently unknown.

PCR used 60 Vbeta primers and 13 Jbeta primers. The assay was immunoSEQ multiplex PCR, and TCRdb's table has in-frame clones only and misses some. This table holds some 98,000 clones, roughly two thirds found once. After removal of 8 bases from V and 4 bases from J, the junction contained 5 bases not matched to a gene. The CDR3 consists of 13 residues. Germline CDR1 and CDR2: MNHEY and SVGAGI. Donors in the study were healthy people who gave bone marrow. Study-level findings and limits: By HLA locus, TCR association rates varied in a later analysis, with DRB1 showing the most and HLA-C the fewest. As a later analysis showed, a missense DCLRE1C variant was linked to trimming of TCR beta V- and J-genes.

This TCR derives from a man between 50 and 59 years old in good health and CMV-seronegative. Sequences were obtained from PBMCs. This sequence joins TRBV6-5 and TRBJ2-3; 8 bases fit TRBD2. The CDR3 DNA follows: TGTGCCAGCGGGGAGGGACTAGCAGATACGCAGTATTTT. Amino acids: CASGEGLADTQYF.